These T cell receptor beta chains were read from a single sample in a study of blood T cell repertoires in COVID-19. Clones were sequenced by immunoSEQ multiplex PCR, and TCRdb holds only the in-frame ones, with some missing. The sample carries 140,000 or so clones, just under 80% recorded once. The sequenced sample was peripheral blood. The receptors here all came from a woman aged 55-69 years with acute or convalescent COVID-19. Each CDR3 is given with its conserved first and last residue. Fields, in order: V gene, clone size, D gene, CDR3 length, J gene, CDR3 protein, CDR3 DNA. The D gene is left open where the match is weak. Only some rows state a clone size, as once, few, many or a class for expanded clones.

>TRBV25-1|NA|NA|13|TRBJ1-2
CASSEGGLRGYTF
TGTGCCAGCAGTGAGGGGGGGTTACGTGGCTACACCTTC
>TRBV7-8|NA|NA|16|TRBJ1-1
CASSSTPGFQNTEAFF
TGTGCCAGCAGCTCCACACCAGGCTTTCAGAACACTGAAGCTTTCTTT
>TRBV20-1|NA|NA|10|TRBJ2-3
CSAREYTQYF
TGCAGTGCTAGGGAGTATACGCAGTATTTT
>TRBV5-4|NA|NA|16|TRBJ2-7
CASSSREGRASYEQYF
TGTGCCAGCAGCTCGAGGGAAGGGCGGGCCTCCTACGAGCAGTACTTC
>TRBV5-1|NA|TRBD2|16|TRBJ2-2
CASSLFPKREPGELFF
TGCGCCAGCAGCTTGTTCCCAAAGCGGGAACCCGGGGAGCTGTTTTTT
>TRBV7-9|NA|NA|13|TRBJ2-1
CASREGSYNEQFF
TGTGCCAGCAGGGAGGGGTCCTACAATGAGCAGTTCTTC
>TRBV3-1/TRBV3-2|NA|TRBD2|19|TRBJ2-1
CASSPTTGGSGYSYNEQFF
TGTGCCAGCAGCCCTACCACGGGAGGCTCCGGTTACTCCTACAATGAGCAGTTCTTC
>TRBV11-2|NA|TRBD1|15|TRBJ2-1
CASSLTGGAVNEQFF
TGTGCCAGCAGCTTGACAGGGGGCGCAGTCAATGAGCAGTTCTTC
>TRBV29-1|NA|TRBD2|16|TRBJ2-5
CSVEGEGWGYQETQYF
TGCAGCGTTGAAGGGGAGGGTTGGGGATACCAAGAGACCCAGTACTTC
>TRBV10-1|NA|NA|13|TRBJ1-6
CASTRDYNSPLHF
TGCGCCAGTACCCGGGATTATAATTCACCCCTCCACTTT
>TRBV6-5|NA|NA|13|TRBJ2-7
CASSHGGYYEQYF
TGTGCCAGCAGTCACGGGGGTTACTACGAGCAGTACTTC
>TRBV5-8|NA|TRBD1|15|TRBJ2-2
CASSLAGTATGELFF
TGTGCCAGCAGCTTGGCCGGGACAGCGACCGGGGAGCTGTTTTTT
>TRBV9|NA|NA|14|TRBJ1-1
CASSVWQGNTEAFF
TGTGCCAGCAGCGTATGGCAGGGAAACACTGAAGCTTTCTTT
>TRBV6-5|NA|TRBD2|14|TRBJ2-7
CASRSSGLTYEQYF
TGTGCCAGCAGGTCTAGCGGACTTACCTACGAGCAGTACTTC
>TRBV28|few|NA|15|TRBJ1-2
CASSPITAPFYGYTF
TGTGCCAGCAGCCCCATTACTGCGCCCTTCTATGGCTACACCTTC
>TRBV6-6|NA|NA|16|TRBJ1-2
CASSLDTGPGYYGYTF
TGTGCCAGCAGCCTGGATACCGGTCCAGGGTATTATGGCTACACCTTC
>TRBV27|once|TRBD2|15|TRBJ2-1
CASSIWTSGPNEQFF
TGTGCCAGCAGTATTTGGACTAGCGGACCCAATGAGCAGTTCTTC
>TRBV29-1|NA|NA|14|TRBJ1-6
CSPAPGGENSPLHF
TGCAGCCCAGCCCCGGGAGGGGAAAATTCACCCCTCCACTTT
>TRBV6-6|NA|NA|17|TRBJ1-3
CASSRSSGARSGNTIYF
TGTGCCAGCAGTCGGTCCTCGGGTGCACGCTCTGGAAACACCATATATTTT
>TRBV30|NA|TRBD1|16|TRBJ1-3
CAWSVPRDRVGNTIYF
TGTGCCTGGAGTGTACCCCGGGACAGGGTTGGAAACACCATATATTTT
>TRBV7-9|NA|NA|15|TRBJ2-2
CASSFEEGRTGELFF
TGTGCCAGCAGCTTTGAAGAAGGGAGAACCGGGGAGCTGTTTTTT
>TRBV14|few|NA|15|TRBJ2-3
CASSQERSSTDTQYF
TGTGCCAGCAGCCAGGAGAGATCTAGCACAGATACGCAGTATTTT
>TRBV9|NA|NA|15|TRBJ2-3
CASSLIGQPTDTQYF
TGTGCCAGCAGCCTCATAGGACAGCCCACAGATACGCAGTATTTT
>TRBV5-1|NA|TRBD2|14|TRBJ2-1
CASSLAGAINEQFF
TGCGCCAGCTCACTAGCGGGAGCTATAAATGAGCAGTTCTTC
>TRBV6-6|NA|TRBD1|18|TRBJ1-5
CASSQNRGPRRNNQPQHF
TGTGCCAGCAGTCAGAACAGGGGGCCCCGGCGGAACAATCAGCCCCAGCATTTT
>TRBV10-3|NA|NA|18|TRBJ2-2
CAISEDNRGGGAPGELFF
TGTGCCATCAGTGAGGATAACAGGGGTGGCGGGGCACCCGGGGAGCTGTTTTTT
>TRBV12-5|NA|TRBD1|14|TRBJ2-7
CASGLPGQIYEQYF
TGTGCTAGTGGTTTGCCGGGACAGATCTACGAGCAGTACTTC
>TRBV7-9|NA|TRBD2|14|TRBJ2-1
CASSHTSETNEQFF
TGTGCCAGCAGCCACACTAGCGAGACCAATGAGCAGTTCTTC
>TRBV6-5|NA|NA|13|TRBJ1-5
CASSLNSNQPQHF
TGTGCCAGCAGTCTAAATAGCAATCAGCCCCAGCATTTT
>TRBV4-1|few|TRBD1|12|TRBJ1-1
CASSQRGQGAFF
TGCGCCAGCAGCCAAAGAGGACAGGGAGCTTTCTTT
>TRBV6-5|NA|TRBD1|16|TRBJ1-6
CASSYSGQVAQAPLHF
TGTGCCAGCAGTTACTCTGGACAGGTGGCCCAGGCACCCCTCCACTTT
>TRBV11-2|NA|NA|13|TRBJ2-1
CASSGGSYNEQFF
TGTGCCAGCAGTGGAGGGTCCTACAATGAGCAGTTCTTC
>TRBV10-2|NA|TRBD1|14|TRBJ1-3
CASRPGGFGNTIYF
TGCGCCAGCAGACCAGGGGGCTTCGGAAACACCATATATTTT
>TRBV10-2|NA|NA|16|TRBJ2-7
CASSDRGGGSSYEQYF
TGCGCCAGCAGTGATCGGGGAGGGGGGAGCTCCTACGAGCAGTACTTC
>TRBV4-1|few|NA|13|TRBJ1-5
CASSQPYYQPQHF
TGCGCCAGCAGCCAACCGTATTATCAGCCCCAGCATTTT
>TRBV28|NA|TRBD1|14|TRBJ1-1
CASTRTGWNTEAFF
TGTGCCAGCACTCGGACAGGATGGAACACTGAAGCTTTCTTT
>TRBV19|NA|TRBD2|17|TRBJ2-7
CASSISTVSGGAYEQYF
TGTGCCAGTAGTATCTCCACCGTCAGCGGGGGAGCCTACGAGCAGTACTTC
>TRBV7-9|NA|NA|16|TRBJ1-2
CASSRPKAGPSYGYTF
TGTGCCAGCAGCAGACCGAAGGCGGGCCCCTCCTATGGCTACACCTTC
>TRBV30|NA|NA|11|TRBJ2-7
CAWRDFYEQYF
TGTGCCTGGAGGGACTTTTACGAGCAGTACTTC
>TRBV6-2/TRBV6-3|NA|NA|14|TRBJ2-2
CASSFYSKTGELFF
TGTGCCAGCAGTTTCTATAGTAAGACCGGGGAGCTGTTTTTT
>TRBV14|few|TRBD1|13|TRBJ1-2
CASSRGLQGGYTF
TGTGCCAGCAGCAGGGGGCTTCAGGGTGGCTACACCTTC